Shown below are 21 T cell receptor beta chains from a single sample sequenced in a study of blood T cell repertoires in COVID-19. Clones were read by immunoSEQ multiplex PCR, and TCRdb kept only the in-frame ones, dropping some. The data show approximately 110,000 clones, around 80% seen once. Sequencing was carried out using peripheral blood. Receptors originate from a man aged 70 or older with active or convalescent COVID-19.

This chain links TRBV7-3 with TRBJ2-2; TRBD2 is a possible D gene (6 bases). The ends were cut back, 0 bases at V and 0 bases at J, with 8 bases in the middle. In germline, CDR1 is SGHTA, CDR2 FQGTGA. This CDR3 region has 16 residues. The CDR3 loop is CASSLTTGANTGELFF. The CDR3 coding sequence is TGTGCCAGCAGCTTAACCACGGGGGCGAACACCGGGGAGCTGTTTTTT. The whole variable domain, filled in from reference TRBV7-3 and TRBJ2-2, reads GAGVSQTPSNKVTEKGKYVELRCDPISGHTALYWYRQSLGQGPEFLIYFQGTGAADDSGLPNDRFFAVRPEGSVSTLKIQRTERGDSAVYLCASSLTTGANTGELFFGEGSRLTVL.

This clone has a single count. The chain uses TRBV19 and TRBJ1-2, with 8 bases matching TRBD1. The CDR3 runs 16 residues. The V and J ends lost 3 bases and 4 bases, in that order; junction bases with no gene match: 10. Germline loops: CDR1 LNHDA, CDR2 SQIVND (reference sequence). CDR3 residues: CASSMGQAAYSYGYTF. CDR3 sequence (DNA): TGTGCCAGTAGTATGGGACAGGCGGCTTACAGCTATGGCTACACCTTC.

This chain links TRBV30 with TRBJ1-2; D might be TRBD1 (5 bases). Germline V CDR1 and CDR2: GTSNPN, SVGIG (reference sequence). CDR3 size: 15 residues. V lost 1 base and J 4 bases, leaving 16 bases between the germline ends. The CDR3 here is CAWSAQLTGTYGYTF. The CDR3 nucleotides are TGTGCCTGGAGTGCTCAATTAACAGGAACCTATGGCTACACCTTC.

The chain combines TRBV30 with TRBJ2-5, with TRBD1 identical over 11 bases. The CDR3 runs to 15 residues. Germline V lookup: CDR1 GTSNPN, CDR2 SVGIG (reference sequence). J was trimmed by 4 bases and V by 7 bases; bases with no gene match: 11. The CDR3 DNA reads TGTGCCTACTCTCCGGGACAGGGGGGTCGAGAGACCCAGTACTTC. It encodes CAYSPGQGGRETQYF.

DNA for the CDR3: TGTGCCAGCAGCAAGGGACTAGCGGAGGGGGTCACAGATACGCAGTATTTT. It codes for CASSKGLAEGVTDTQYF. V is TRBV7-9 and J is TRBJ2-3; the match to TRBD2 covers 11 bases. Germline-derived CDR1 and CDR2 are SEHNR and FQNEAQ (reference sequence). This CDR3 comprises 17 residues. Trimming removed 5 bases from V and 2 bases from J; junction bases left unmatched: 9.

The chain couples TRBV29-1 to TRBJ1-2; 7 positions match TRBD1. The junction had 5 bases not matched to a gene; V was cut back by 7 bases and J by 3 bases. The CDR3 loop spans 12 amino acids. Germline values: CDR1 SQVTM, CDR2 ANQGSEA. CDR3 residues: CSAPGQHYGYTF. CDR3 bases: TGCAGCGCTCCGGGACAGCACTATGGCTACACCTTC.

In its sample, this clone was seen once. In DNA, the CDR3 is TGTGCAGGGACAGGGGGTAACACCGGGGAGCTGTTTTTT. Its protein is CAGTGGNTGELFF. The chain couples TRBV2 to TRBJ2-2; 11 bases match TRBD1. Germline CDR1 is SNHLY and CDR2 is FYNNEI. There are 13 residues in the CDR3.

This clone showed up just a few times. This chain joins TRBV5-8 and TRBJ1-2, with 9 positions matching TRBD1. The CDR3 length is 13 residues. The trim removed 2 bases at V and 8 bases at J, leaving 4 bases unmatched. Germline V lookup: CDR1 SGHTS, CDR2 YDEGEE. The CDR3: CASSLQGARGYTF. CDR3 bases: TGTGCCAGCAGCTTACAGGGGGCTCGGGGCTACACCTTC.

This chain uses TRBV20-1 with TRBJ1-1, with D unclear. The CDR3 is 10 amino acids. Per germline, CDR1 DFQATT and CDR2 SNEGSKA (reference sequence). Trimming shortened V by 5 bases and J by 8 bases, and 9 bases separated the two germline ends. As DNA, the CDR3 is TGCAGTGCTGTACAGTTAGAAGCTTTCTTT. Translated: CSAVQLEAFF.

V usage is TRBV5-1 and J usage is TRBJ1-6; D is perhaps TRBD1 (6 bases). Per the germline V gene, CDR1 is SGHRS and CDR2 is YFSETQ. Trimming stripped 0 bases from V and 7 bases from J, with 11 bases between. CDR3 length: 15 residues. CDR3 amino acids: CASSLERQGNSPLHF. The CDR3, as DNA: TGCGCCAGCAGCTTGGAGAGGCAGGGGAATTCACCCCTCCACTTT. Complete variable domain (other parts from reference TRBV5-1 and TRBJ1-6): KAGVTQTPRYLIKTRGQQVTLSCSPISGHRSVSWYQQTPGQGLQFLFEYFSETQRNKGNFPGRFSGRQFSNSRSEMNVSTLELGDSALYLCASSLERQGNSPLHFGNGTRLTVT.

Points on this clone: The sample carries other DNA sequences with the same CDR3. The chain combines TRBV6-5 with TRBJ2-2; no reliable D call. V dropped 2 bases and J dropped 0 bases, with 4 bases sitting between them. The CDR3 runs to 14 residues. CDR1 MNHEY and CDR2 SVGAGI come from the germline V gene. The CDR3 here is CASSYGANTGELFF. CDR3 nucleotide sequence: TGTGCCAGCAGTTACGGAGCGAACACCGGGGAGCTGTTTTTT.

This clone showed up many times. This chain links TRBV11-2 with TRBJ2-3, with 13 bases identical to TRBD2. V was pared by 4 bases and J by 3 bases, with 10 bases of the junction left unmatched. This CDR3 spans 18 amino acids. Germline V gene sequence: CDR1 SGHAT, CDR2 FQNNGV. In DNA, the CDR3 is TGTGCCAGCAGCTCTACTAGCGGGGGGGCCATTCTGACAGATACGCAGTATTTT. Its protein product is CASSSTSGGAILTDTQYF.

The rearrangement links TRBV9 to TRBJ2-5, with D possibly being TRBD1 (5 bases). The CDR3 extends over 15 amino acids. The V end was cut by 3 bases, the J end by 5 bases, with 17 bases between. Germline lookup yields CDR1 SGDLS and CDR2 YYNGEE. The CDR3 protein is CASSAQRSGRETQYF. CDR3 sequence (DNA): TGTGCCAGCAGCGCCCAACGTTCAGGGCGGGAGACCCAGTACTTC.

This clone was seen more than once but under ten times. The rearrangement links TRBV20-1 to TRBJ2-1, with 7 bases identical to TRBD1. Germline V gene data show CDR1 as DFQATT and CDR2 as SNEGSKA (reference sequence). This CDR3 is 12 amino acids long. J gave up 9 bases and V 3 bases, and 5 bases lay outside the gene matches. DNA of the CDR3: TGCAGTGCTAGTGGACAGGTGGGTGAGCAGTTCTTC. Protein sequence: CSASGQVGEQFF.

V is TRBV30 and J is TRBJ1-6, with D maybe TRBD1 (5 bases). Looked up from germline, CDR1 is GTSNPN and CDR2 is SVGIG (reference sequence). Trimming left V 2 bases short and J 7 bases short, with 12 bases between. CDR3 size: 14 residues. In nucleotides, the CDR3 is TGTGCCTGGAGTATGGGGCAGTCCAATTCACCCCTCCACTTT. It codes for CAWSMGQSNSPLHF.

This sequence joins TRBV3-1 (or the pseudogene TRBV3-2) and TRBJ1-3; D is ambiguous. Looked up from germline, CDR1 is LGHDT and CDR2 is YNNKEL (reference sequence). This CDR3 contains 16 residues. Trimming removed 2 bases from V and 0 bases from J, with 11 bases in between. The CDR3 sequence: CASSQSVVSSGNTIYF. Here the CDR3 DNA reads TGTGCCAGCAGCCAAAGCGTGGTGAGCTCTGGAAACACCATATATTTT.

This chain joins TRBV7-8 and TRBJ1-3; no firm D call. V lost 5 bases and J 6 bases, leaving 26 bases between the germline ends. The CDR3 extends over 18 amino acids. The V gene's germline CDR1 is SGHVS and CDR2 FQNEAQ. The CDR3 DNA reads TGTGCCAGCAGCCTCCAGACCCGCGGAGCTCCCTTAGCAAACACCATATATTTT. Its protein is CASSLQTRGAPLANTIYF.

This chain links TRBV20-1 with TRBJ1-4; no reliable D call. CDR1 is DFQATT, CDR2 SNEGSKA, per germline (reference sequence). The CDR3 has 11 residues. V shed 8 bases and J shed 2 bases, with 6 bases lying between them. DNA of the CDR3: TGCAGTCAACATACTAATGAAAAACTGTTTTTT. Translating it yields CSQHTNEKLFF.

This clone was found many times. The chain is built from TRBV14 and TRBJ1-4; D gene uncertain. Trimming left V 4 bases short and J 10 bases short, with 10 bases between. This CDR3 region has 12 residues. The germline V gene has CDR1 SGHDN and CDR2 FVKESK. The CDR3 sequence is CASSPYNRKLFF. The CDR3 nucleotides are TGTGCCAGCAGCCCCTACAACAGAAAACTGTTTTTT.

The V and J genes are TRBV5-1 and TRBJ1-5; D remains unclear. Germline CDR1 SGHRS, CDR2 YFSETQ. V lost 4 bases to trimming and J lost 0 bases, with 8 bases between them. This CDR3 is built from 14 residues. For the CDR3, the DNA is TGCGCCAGCAGCCGCAGGCCTAGCAATCAGCCCCAGCATTTT. Its protein product is CASSRRPSNQPQHF.

This clone appeared many times. The chain employs TRBV18 and TRBJ1-2; the match to TRBD1 covers 8 bases. The CDR3 spans 17 residues. V dropped 6 bases and J dropped 3; count of bases not matched to a gene: 15. CDR1 and CDR2 from the germline V gene are KGHSH and LQKENI. This CDR3 reads CASSLVGWTGTDYGYTF. In DNA form, the CDR3 reads TGTGCCAGCTCGCTTGTAGGCTGGACAGGGACCGACTATGGCTACACCTTC.